This T cell receptor beta chain was sequenced for a study of identical twins. Overall study results and limits: Cross-sectional statistics, not tracking of the same donors, supported the conclusions. Invariant populations such as MAIT and iNKT cells could partly muddle zero-insertion analyses. Twins shared beta out-of-frame sequences in excess, but this excess was weaker.

As regards this clonotype: The target antigen is unknown.

Unique molecular identifiers were in the cDNA, with template-switch universal primer binding. MiXCR was run by TCRdb on the 5' RACE reads, yielding one entry per CDR3 protein. Among under 350,000 distinct CDR3 sequences listed, roughly 10% were seen once. The V gene end was trimmed by 0 bases and the J gene end by 7 bases; junction bases not matched to a gene: 13. CDR1 DFQATT and CDR2 SNEGSKA come from the germline V gene (reference sequence). CDR3 length: 17 amino acids. These data were also filed under a second study, of yellow fever vaccine responses in identical twins.

Source material: CD8+ T cells sorted from blood. The rearrangement links TRBV20-1 to TRBJ2-1; 9 bases align to TRBD2. The TCR was taken from a young woman in good health. In nucleotides, the CDR3 is TGCAGTGCTAGAGAGCCCCCCTGGCGGGAGGGAGTTAATGAGCAGTTCTTC. Protein: CSAREPPWREGVNEQFF.